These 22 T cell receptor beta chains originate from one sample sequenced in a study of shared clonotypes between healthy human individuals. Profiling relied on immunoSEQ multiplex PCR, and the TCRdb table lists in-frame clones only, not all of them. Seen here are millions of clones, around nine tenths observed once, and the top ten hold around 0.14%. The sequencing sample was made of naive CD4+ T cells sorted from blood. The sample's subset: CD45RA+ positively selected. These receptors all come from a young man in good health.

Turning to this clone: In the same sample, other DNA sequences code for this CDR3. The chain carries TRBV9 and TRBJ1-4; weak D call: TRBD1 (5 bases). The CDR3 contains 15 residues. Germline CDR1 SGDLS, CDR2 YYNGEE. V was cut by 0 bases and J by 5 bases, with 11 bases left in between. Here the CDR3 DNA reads TGTGCCAGCAGCGTAGAAGGCAGGGTCAATGAAAAACTGTTTTTT. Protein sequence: CASSVEGRVNEKLFF.

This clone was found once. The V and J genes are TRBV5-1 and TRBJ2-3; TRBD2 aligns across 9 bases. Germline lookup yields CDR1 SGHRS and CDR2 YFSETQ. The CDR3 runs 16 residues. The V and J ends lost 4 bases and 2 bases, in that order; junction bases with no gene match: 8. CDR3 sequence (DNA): TGCGCCAGCAGCGCGGGGGGGACAGTTAACACAGATACGCAGTATTTT. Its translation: CASSAGGTVNTDTQYF.

CDR3 residues: CASSYQQETQYF. CDR3 DNA sequence: TGTGCCAGCAGCTACCAACAAGAGACCCAGTACTTC. The chain has TRBV5-4 and TRBJ2-5, with unresolved D. There are 12 residues in the CDR3. The germline V and J ends were trimmed by 3 bases and 2 bases, with 5 bases remaining between them. Germline V gene data show CDR1 as SGHNT and CDR2 as YYREEE (reference sequence).

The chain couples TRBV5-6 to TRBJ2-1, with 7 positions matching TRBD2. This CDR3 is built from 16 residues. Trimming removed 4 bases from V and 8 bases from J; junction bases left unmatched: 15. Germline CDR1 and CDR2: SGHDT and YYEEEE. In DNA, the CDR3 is TGTGCCAGCAGCCTACAAGGGACTAAACCCGTCGATGAGCAGTTCTTC. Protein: CASSLQGTKPVDEQFF.

CDR3 loop: CASSIGQTTYGYTF. CDR3 nucleotide sequence: TGTGCCAGTAGTATAGGACAGACCACCTATGGCTACACCTTC. The rearrangement joins TRBV19 to TRBJ1-2; D perhaps matches TRBD1 (5 bases). Germline V gene data show CDR1 as LNHDA and CDR2 as SQIVND (reference sequence). Trimming pared 1 base from V and 4 bases from J, leaving 10 bases between. This CDR3 is built from 14 residues.

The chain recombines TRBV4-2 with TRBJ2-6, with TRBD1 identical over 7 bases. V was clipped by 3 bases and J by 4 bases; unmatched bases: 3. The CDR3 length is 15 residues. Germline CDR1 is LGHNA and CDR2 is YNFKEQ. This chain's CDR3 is CASSQPGQGANVLTF. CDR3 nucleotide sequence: TGTGCCAGCAGCCAGCCGGGACAGGGGGCCAACGTCCTGACTTTC.

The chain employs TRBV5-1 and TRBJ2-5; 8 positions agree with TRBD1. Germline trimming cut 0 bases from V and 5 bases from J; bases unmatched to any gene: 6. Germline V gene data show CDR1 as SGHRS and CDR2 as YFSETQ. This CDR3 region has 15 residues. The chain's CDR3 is CASSLAGTGWETQYF. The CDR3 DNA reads TGCGCCAGCAGCTTGGCGGGGACAGGATGGGAGACCCAGTACTTC. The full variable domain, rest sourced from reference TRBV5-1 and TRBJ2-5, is KAGVTQTPRYLIKTRGQQVTLSCSPISGHRSVSWYQQTPGQGLQFLFEYFSETQRNKGNFPGRFSGRQFSNSRSEMNVSTLELGDSALYLCASSLAGTGWETQYFGPGTRLLVL.

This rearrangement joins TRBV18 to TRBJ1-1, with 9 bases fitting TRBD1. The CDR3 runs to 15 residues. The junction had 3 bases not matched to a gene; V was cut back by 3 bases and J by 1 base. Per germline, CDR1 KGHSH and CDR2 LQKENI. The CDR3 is CASSPGDRANTEAFF. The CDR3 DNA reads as TGTGCCAGCTCACCTGGGGACAGGGCGAACACTGAAGCTTTCTTT.

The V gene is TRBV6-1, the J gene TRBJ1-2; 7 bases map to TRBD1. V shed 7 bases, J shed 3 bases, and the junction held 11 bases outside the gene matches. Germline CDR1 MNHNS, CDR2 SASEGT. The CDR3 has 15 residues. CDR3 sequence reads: CASNPQTGSDYGYTF. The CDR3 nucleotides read TGTGCCAGCAATCCCCAGACAGGGTCGGACTATGGCTACACCTTC.

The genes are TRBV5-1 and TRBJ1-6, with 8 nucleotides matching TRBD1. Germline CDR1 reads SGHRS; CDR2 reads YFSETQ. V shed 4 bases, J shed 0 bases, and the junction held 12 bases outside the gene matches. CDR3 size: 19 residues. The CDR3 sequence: CASSLQRQGADSYNSPLHF. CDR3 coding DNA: TGCGCCAGCAGCCTTCAGCGGCAGGGGGCGGACTCCTATAATTCACCCCTCCACTTT. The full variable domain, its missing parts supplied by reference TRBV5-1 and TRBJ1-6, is KAGVTQTPRYLIKTRGQQVTLSCSPISGHRSVSWYQQTPGQGLQFLFEYFSETQRNKGNFPGRFSGRQFSNSRSEMNVSTLELGDSALYLCASSLQRQGADSYNSPLHFGNGTRLTVT.

The CDR3 DNA reads TGCAGCGTTGCTGCCCAGGCGGATACGCAGTATTTT. Its translation is CSVAAQADTQYF. The gene calls are TRBV29-1 and TRBJ2-3, with unresolved D. Between the trimmed V and J ends, which lost 4 bases and 6 bases, there was a span of 11 bases. Germline lookup yields CDR1 SQVTM and CDR2 ANQGSEA. The CDR3 spans 12 residues.

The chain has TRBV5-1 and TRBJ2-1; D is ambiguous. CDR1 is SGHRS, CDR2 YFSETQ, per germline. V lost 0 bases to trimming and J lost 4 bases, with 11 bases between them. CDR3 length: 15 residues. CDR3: CASSLVREPYNEQFF. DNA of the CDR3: TGCGCCAGCAGCTTGGTCAGAGAACCTTACAATGAGCAGTTCTTC.

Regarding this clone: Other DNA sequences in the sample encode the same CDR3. The CDR3 bases are TGTGCCAGCAGCTTAGCGCTGGTCAACACTGAAGCTTTCTTT. Protein sequence: CASSLALVNTEAFF. This sequence joins TRBV7-9 and TRBJ1-1; no reliable D call. V was clipped by 0 bases and J by 2 bases, with 7 bases between them. Germline CDR1 is SEHNR and CDR2 is FQNEAQ (reference sequence). This CDR3 is 14 amino acids long.

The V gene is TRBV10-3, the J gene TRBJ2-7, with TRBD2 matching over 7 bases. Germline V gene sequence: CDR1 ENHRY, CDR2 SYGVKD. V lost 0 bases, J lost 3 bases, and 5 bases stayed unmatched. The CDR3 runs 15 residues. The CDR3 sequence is CAISESPGGDYEQYF. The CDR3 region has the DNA TGTGCCATCAGTGAGTCCCCGGGAGGTGACTACGAGCAGTACTTC.

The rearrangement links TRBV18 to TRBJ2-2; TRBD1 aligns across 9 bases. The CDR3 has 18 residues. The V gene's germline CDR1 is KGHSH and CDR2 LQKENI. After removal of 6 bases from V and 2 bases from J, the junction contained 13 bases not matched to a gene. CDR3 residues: CASSPGTGSPANTGELFF. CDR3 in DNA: TGTGCCAGCTCCCCCGGGACAGGGAGTCCCGCCAACACCGGGGAGCTGTTTTTT.

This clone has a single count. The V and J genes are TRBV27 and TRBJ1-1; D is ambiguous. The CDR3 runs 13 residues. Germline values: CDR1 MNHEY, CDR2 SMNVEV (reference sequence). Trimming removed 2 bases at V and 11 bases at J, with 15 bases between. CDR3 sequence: CASSLGSTSGAFF. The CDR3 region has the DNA TGTGCCAGCAGTTTAGGCAGTACCTCGGGGGCTTTCTTT.

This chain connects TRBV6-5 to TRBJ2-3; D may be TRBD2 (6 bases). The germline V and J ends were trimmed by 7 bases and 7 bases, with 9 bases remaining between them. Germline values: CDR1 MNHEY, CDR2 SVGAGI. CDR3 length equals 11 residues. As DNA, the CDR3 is TGTGCCAGCATGGGGGGAAATACGCAGTATTTT. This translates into CASMGGNTQYF.

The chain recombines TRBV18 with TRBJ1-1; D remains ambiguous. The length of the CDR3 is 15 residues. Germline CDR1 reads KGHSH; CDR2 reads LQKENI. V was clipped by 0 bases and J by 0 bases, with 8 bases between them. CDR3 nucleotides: TGTGCCAGCTCACCACCTCGGCTCATGAACACTGAAGCTTTCTTT. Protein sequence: CASSPPRLMNTEAFF.

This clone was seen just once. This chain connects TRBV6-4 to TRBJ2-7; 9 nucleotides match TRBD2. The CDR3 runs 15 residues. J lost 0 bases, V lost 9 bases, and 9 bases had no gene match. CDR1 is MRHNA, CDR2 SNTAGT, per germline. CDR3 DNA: TGTGCCAGGGACTTTAGCGGGAGCTACTCCTACGAGCAGTACTTC. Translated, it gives CARDFSGSYSYEQYF.

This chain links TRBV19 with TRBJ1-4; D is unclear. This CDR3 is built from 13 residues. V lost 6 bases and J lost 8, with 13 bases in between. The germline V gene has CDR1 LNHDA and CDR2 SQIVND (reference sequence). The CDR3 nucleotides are TGTGCCAGTAGCTACCAACGGGCGGAAAAACTGTTTTTT. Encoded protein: CASSYQRAEKLFF.

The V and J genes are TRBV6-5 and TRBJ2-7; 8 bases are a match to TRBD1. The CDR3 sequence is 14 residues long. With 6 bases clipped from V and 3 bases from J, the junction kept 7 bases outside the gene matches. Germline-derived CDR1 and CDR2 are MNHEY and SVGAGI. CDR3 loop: CASRRDRILYEQYF. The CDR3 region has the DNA TGTGCCAGCAGGCGGGACAGGATACTCTACGAGCAGTACTTC.

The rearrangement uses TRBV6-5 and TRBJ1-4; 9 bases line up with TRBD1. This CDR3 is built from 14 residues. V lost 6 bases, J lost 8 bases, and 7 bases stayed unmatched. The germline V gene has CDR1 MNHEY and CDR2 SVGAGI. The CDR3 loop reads CASSNRGHREKLFF. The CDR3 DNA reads TGTGCCAGCAGCAACAGGGGGCATCGAGAAAAACTGTTTTTT.